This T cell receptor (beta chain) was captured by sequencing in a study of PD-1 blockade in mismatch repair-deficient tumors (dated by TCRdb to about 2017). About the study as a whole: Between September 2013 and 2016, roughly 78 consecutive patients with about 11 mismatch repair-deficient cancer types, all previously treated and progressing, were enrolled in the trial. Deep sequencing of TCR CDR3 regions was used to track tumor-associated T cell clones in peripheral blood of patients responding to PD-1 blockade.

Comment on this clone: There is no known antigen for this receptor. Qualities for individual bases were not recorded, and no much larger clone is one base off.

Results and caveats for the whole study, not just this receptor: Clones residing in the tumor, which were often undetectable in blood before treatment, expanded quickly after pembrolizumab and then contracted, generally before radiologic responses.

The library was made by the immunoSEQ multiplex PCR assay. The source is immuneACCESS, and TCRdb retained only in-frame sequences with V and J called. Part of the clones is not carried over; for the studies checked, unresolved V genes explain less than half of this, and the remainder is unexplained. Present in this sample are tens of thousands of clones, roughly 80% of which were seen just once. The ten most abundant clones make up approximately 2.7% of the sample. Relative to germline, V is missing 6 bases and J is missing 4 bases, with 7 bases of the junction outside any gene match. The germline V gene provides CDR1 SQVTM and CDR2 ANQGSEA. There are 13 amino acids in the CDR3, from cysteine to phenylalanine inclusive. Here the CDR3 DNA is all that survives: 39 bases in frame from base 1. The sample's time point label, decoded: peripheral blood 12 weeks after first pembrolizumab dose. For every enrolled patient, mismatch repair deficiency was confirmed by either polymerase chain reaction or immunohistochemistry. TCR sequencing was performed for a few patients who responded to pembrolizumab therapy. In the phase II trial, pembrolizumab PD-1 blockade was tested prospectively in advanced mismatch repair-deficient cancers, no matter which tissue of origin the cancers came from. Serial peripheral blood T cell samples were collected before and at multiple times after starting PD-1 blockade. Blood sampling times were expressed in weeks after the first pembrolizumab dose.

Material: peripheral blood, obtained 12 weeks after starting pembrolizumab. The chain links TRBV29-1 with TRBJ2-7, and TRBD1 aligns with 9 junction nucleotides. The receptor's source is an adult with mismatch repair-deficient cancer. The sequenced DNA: TGCAGCGTCCCCGGGACAGGGCTTTACGAGCAGTACTTC. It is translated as CSVPGTGLYEQYF.